This note documents a single TCR beta chain sequence. What it recognizes is unknown. The data belong to a study of CD8+CD57+ T cells in acquired aplastic anemia. Whole-study context: The sorted CD4+ and CD8+ cells yielded an average around 3.2 ug of DNA. Study-level findings and limits: Overlap between patients and controls comprised twenty-nine CD8+ CDR3 sequences.

Genomic DNA, serving as template, underwent TCR beta VDJ and CDR3 profiling. TCRdb recomputed calls from the reads with MiXCR, one row per CDR3 protein. The table lists 170,000 or so distinct CDR3 sequences, roughly 65% of them singletons. This CDR3 has 16 amino acids. Germline lookup yields CDR1 LNHDA and CDR2 SQIVND (reference sequence). V lost 4 bases, J lost 3 bases, and 8 bases stayed unmatched. Selection for sequencing was limited to patients who had shown CD8+CD57+ cell expansion by flow cytometry. This clonotype originated in a human donor with aplastic anemia. The chain recombines TRBV19 with TRBJ1-1; TRBD1 matches 10 bases. The source material was sorted CD4+, CD8+, or CD8+CD57+ T cells (not recorded which) from PBMCs. The CDR3 sequence is CASSTFFDRGHTEAFF. The CDR3 coding sequence is TGTGCCAGTAGTACCTTCTTCGACAGGGGGCACACTGAAGCTTTCTTT. Complete variable domain (other parts from reference TRBV19 and TRBJ1-1): DGGITQSPKYLFRKEGQNVTLSCEQNLNHDAMYWYRQDPGQGLRLIYYSQIVNDFQKGDIAEGYSVSREKKESFPLTVTSAQKNPTAFYLCASSTFFDRGHTEAFFGQGTRLTVV.